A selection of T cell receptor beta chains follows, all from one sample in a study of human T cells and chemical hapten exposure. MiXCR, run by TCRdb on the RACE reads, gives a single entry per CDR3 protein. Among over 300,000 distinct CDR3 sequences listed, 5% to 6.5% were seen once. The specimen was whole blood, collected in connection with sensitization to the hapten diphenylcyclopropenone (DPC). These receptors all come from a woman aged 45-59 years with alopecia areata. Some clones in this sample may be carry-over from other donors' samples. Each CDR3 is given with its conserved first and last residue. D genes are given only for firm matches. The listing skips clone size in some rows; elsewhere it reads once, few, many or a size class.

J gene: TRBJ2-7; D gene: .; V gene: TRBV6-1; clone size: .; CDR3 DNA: TGTGCCAGCAGTGATTGGACACCGTCCTACGAGCAGTACTTC; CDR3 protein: CASSDWTPSYEQYF
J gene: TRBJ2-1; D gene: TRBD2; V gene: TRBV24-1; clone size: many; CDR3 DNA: TGTGCCACCAGTGGGACTAGCGGGGGCCTCTACAATGAGCAGTTCTTC; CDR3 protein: CATSGTSGGLYNEQFF
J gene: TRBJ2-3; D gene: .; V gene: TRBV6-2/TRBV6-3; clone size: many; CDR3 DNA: TGTGCCAGCAGTTATTCCGGGACCACAGATACGCAGTATTTT; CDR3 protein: CASSYSGTTDTQYF
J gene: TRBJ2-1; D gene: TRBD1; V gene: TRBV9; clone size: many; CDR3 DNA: TGTGCCAGCAGCGTAGGACAGGGGAACTACAATGAGCAGTTCTTC; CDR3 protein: CASSVGQGNYNEQFF
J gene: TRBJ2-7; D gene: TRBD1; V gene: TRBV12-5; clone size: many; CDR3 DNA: TGTGCTAGTGGTTTGGGGACAGGGACGACCTACGAGCAGTACTTC; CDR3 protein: CASGLGTGTTYEQYF
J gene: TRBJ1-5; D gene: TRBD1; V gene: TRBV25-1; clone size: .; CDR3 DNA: TGTGCCAGCGAGGACAGGTGGGCCGATCAGCCCCAGCATTTT; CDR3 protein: CASEDRWADQPQHF
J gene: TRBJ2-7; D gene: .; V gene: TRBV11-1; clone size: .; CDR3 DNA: TGTGCCAGCAGCCCCTGGAGGGGGCCGGCCTACGAGCAGTACTTC; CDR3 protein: CASSPWRGPAYEQYF
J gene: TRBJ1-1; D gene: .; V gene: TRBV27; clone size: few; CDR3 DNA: TGTGCCAGCAGTCCCCTGGCGGGGAACACTGAAGCTTTCTTT; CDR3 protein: CASSPLAGNTEAFF
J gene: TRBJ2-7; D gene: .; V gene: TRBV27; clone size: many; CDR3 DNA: TGTGCCAGCAGTTTATTCAGGGATCGCGAGCAGTACTTC; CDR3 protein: CASSLFRDREQYF
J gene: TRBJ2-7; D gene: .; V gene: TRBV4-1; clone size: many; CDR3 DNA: TGCGCCAGCAGCCCAACCCGGACCCGCTCCTACGAGCAGTACTTC; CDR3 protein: CASSPTRTRSYEQYF
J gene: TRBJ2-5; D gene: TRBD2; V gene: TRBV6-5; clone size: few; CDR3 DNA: TGTGCCAGCACCAGCGGGGCGCTCCCGGAGACCCAGTACTTC; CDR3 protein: CASTSGALPETQYF
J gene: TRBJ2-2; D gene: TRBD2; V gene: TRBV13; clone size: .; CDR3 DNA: TGTGCCAGCAGCTCCCACTCTAGCGGGGGCACCGGGGAGCTGTTTTTT; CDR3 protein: CASSSHSSGGTGELFF
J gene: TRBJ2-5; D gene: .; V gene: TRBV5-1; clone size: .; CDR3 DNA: TGCGCCAGCAGCCCCAGTGGGCTAGGAGAGACCCAGTACTTC; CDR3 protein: CASSPSGLGETQYF
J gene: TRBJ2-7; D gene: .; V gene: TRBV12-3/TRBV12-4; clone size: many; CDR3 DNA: TGTGCCAGCAGTTTACAGGGCCCCGGCGAGCAGTACTTC; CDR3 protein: CASSLQGPGEQYF
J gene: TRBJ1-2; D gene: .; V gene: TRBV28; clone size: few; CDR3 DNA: TGTGCCAGCAGTTATCGGGGTGGGTTTAACTATGGCTACACCTTC; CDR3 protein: CASSYRGGFNYGYTF
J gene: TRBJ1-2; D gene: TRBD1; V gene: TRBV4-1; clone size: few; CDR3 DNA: TGCGCCAGCAGCCAACCGGGACAGGGAATACGTGGCTACACCTTC; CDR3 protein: CASSQPGQGIRGYTF
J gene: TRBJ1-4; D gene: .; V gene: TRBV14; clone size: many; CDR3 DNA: TGTGCCAGCAGCCAGAGGCGTCATGAAAAACTGTTTTTT; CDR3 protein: CASSQRRHEKLFF
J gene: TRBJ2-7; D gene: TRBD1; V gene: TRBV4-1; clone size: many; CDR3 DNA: TGCGCCAGCAGCCAATACGGACAGGGGGGCTACGAGCAGTACTTC; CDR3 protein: CASSQYGQGGYEQYF
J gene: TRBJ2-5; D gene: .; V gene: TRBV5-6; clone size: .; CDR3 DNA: TGTGCCAGCAGCATCACTCAAGAGACCCAGTACTTC; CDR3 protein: CASSITQETQYF
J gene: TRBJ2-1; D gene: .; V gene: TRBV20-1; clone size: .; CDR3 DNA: TGCAGTGCTAGAACGGGCATTGGGAACAATGAGCAGTTCTTC; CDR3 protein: CSARTGIGNNEQFF
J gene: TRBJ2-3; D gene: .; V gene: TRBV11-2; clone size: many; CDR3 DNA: TGTGCCAGCAGCCGAGGGAGCACAGATACGCAGTATTTT; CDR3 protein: CASSRGSTDTQYF
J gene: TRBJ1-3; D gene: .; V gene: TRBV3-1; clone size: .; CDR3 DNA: TGTGCCAGCAGCCAAGTCTTCGGCGGGAGCTCTGGAAACACCATATATTTT; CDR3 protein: CASSQVFGGSSGNTIYF
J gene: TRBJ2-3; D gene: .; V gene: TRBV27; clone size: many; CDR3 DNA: TGTGCCAGCAGTTTTTCGGTGTCCACAGATACGCAGTATTTT; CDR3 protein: CASSFSVSTDTQYF
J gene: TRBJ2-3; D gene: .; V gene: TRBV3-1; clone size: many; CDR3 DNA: TGTGCCAGCAGCCCAGAGGTCACTAACACAGATACGCAGTATTTT; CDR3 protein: CASSPEVTNTDTQYF
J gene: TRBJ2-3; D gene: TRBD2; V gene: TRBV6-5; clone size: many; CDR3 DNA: TGTGCCAGCAATCTTGCGGGGGGGCCAGCAGATACGCAGTATTTT; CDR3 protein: CASNLAGGPADTQYF
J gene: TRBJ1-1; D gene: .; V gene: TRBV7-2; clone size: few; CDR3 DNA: TGTGCCAGCAGCGCTGACAGAGGGAGTACTGAAGCTTTCTTT; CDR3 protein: CASSADRGSTEAFF
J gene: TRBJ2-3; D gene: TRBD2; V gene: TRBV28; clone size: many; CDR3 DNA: TGTGCCAGTATCCCTTTAGCGGGACCGGACTCTAGCACAGATACGCAGTATTTT; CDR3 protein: CASIPLAGPDSSTDTQYF
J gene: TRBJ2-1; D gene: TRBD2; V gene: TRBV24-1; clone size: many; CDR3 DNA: TGTGCCACCAGTGCAGGACTAGAGAGGCAGTTCTTC; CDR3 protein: CATSAGLERQFF
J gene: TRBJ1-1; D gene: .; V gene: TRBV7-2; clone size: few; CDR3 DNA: TGTGCCAGCAGCCCCCAAGGGTCTCGGAGGACTGAAGCTTTCTTT; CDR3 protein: CASSPQGSRRTEAFF
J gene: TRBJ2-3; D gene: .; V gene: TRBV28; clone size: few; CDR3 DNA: TGTGCCAGCAGTTCCCGGACTCTCATGGATACGCAGTATTTT; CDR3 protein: CASSSRTLMDTQYF
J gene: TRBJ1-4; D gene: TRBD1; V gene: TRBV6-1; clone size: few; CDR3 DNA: TGTGCCAGCACCGACAGGGATGCTAATGAAAAACTGTTTTTT; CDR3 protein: CASTDRDANEKLFF
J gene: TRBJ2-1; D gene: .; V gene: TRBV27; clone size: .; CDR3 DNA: TGTGCCAGCAGTTTGTACCTAGCGCCCACCTACAATGAGCAGTTCTTC; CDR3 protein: CASSLYLAPTYNEQFF
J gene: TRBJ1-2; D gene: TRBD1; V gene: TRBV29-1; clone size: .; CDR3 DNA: TGCAGCGTCGAGGGACAGCTTAAATCCTATGGCTACACCTTC; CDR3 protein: CSVEGQLKSYGYTF
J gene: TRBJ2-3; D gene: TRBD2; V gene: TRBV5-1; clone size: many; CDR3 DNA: TGCGCCAGCAGCGAGAGTACTAGCGCAGATACGCAGTATTTT; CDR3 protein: CASSESTSADTQYF
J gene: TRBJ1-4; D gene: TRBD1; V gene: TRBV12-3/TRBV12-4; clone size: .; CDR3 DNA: TGTGCCAGCAGTTTTGGGACAGCTATGTTTTTT; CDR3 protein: CASSFGTAMFF
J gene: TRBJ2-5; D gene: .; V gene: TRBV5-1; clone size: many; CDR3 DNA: TGCGCCAGCAGCGCCGGGACATACCAAGAGACCCAGTACTTC; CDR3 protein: CASSAGTYQETQYF
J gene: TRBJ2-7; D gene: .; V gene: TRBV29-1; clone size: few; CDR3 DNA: TGCAGCGTTGCCCCGATAGTGGGCTACGAGCAGTACTTC; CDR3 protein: CSVAPIVGYEQYF
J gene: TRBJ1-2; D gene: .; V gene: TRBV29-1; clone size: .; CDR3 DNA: TGCAGCGTTGAAGGGCAGGGGAGCGGCTACACCTTC; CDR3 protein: CSVEGQGSGYTF
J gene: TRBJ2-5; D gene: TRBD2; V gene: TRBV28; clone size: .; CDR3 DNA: TGTGCCAGCAGTTCCCGACTAGCGATTGGCGGGGAGACCCAGTACTTC; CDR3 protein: CASSSRLAIGGETQYF
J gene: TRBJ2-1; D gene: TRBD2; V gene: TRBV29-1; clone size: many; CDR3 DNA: TGCAGCGTGATACTAGCGGGGGGGGAGCAGTTCTTC; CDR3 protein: CSVILAGGEQFF
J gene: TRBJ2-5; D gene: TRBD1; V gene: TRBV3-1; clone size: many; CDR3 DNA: TGTGCCAGCAGTGGGACAGGCCTCGGCCTAGAGACCCAGTACTTC; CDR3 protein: CASSGTGLGLETQYF
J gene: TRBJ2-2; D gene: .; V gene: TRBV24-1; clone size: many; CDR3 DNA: TGTGCCACCACCAACACCGGGGAGCTGTTTTTT; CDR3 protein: CATTNTGELFF
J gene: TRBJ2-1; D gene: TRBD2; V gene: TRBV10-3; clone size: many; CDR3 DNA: TGTGCCATCAAACTAGCGGGATCCCGGGGGGATGAGCAGTTCTTC; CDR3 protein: CAIKLAGSRGDEQFF
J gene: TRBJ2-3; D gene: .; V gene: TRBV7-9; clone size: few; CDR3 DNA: TGTGCCAGCAGCCCCCAGGGGCGGGGGCCCACAGATACGCAGTATTTT; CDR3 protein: CASSPQGRGPTDTQYF
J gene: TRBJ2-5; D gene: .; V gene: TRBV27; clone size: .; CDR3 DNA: TGTGCCAGCAAGGACAGTCCGGGGACCCAGTACTTC; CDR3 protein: CASKDSPGTQYF
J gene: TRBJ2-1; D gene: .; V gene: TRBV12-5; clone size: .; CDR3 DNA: TGTGCTAGTGGTTTGGCACAGTATGAGCAGTTCTTC; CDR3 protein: CASGLAQYEQFF
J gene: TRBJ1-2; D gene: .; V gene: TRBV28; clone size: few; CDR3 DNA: TGTGCCAGCCTGCTTCGGACAGCGACTAACTATGGCTACACCTTC; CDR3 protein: CASLLRTATNYGYTF
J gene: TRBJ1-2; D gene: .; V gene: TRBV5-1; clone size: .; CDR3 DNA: TGCGCCAGCAGCTGGGACCGGGACATTAATAGCTACACCTTC; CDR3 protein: CASSWDRDINSYTF
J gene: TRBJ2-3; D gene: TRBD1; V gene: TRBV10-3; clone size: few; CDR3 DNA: TGTGCCACAGGGCCGGACAGGGGGCAAGGTAAAGATACGCAGTATTTT; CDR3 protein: CATGPDRGQGKDTQYF